This T cell receptor beta chain came from a study of OX40 agonist ivuxolimab in advanced cancers. Blood draws occurred at baseline, cycle 4 day 1, and cycle 7 day 1. This clone has only a few counts. Repertoires were generated with immunoSEQ multiplex PCR, while TCRdb's copy carries only in-frame clones and drops some. The repertoire holds approximately 37,000 clones, over 60% seen once, with around 21% in the top ten. CDR1 is GTSNPN, CDR2 SVGIG, per germline (reference sequence). The ends lost 6 bases at V and 0 bases at J; junction bases unmatched: 8. The CDR3 has 15 residues. The chain uses TRBV30 and TRBJ1-3; 7 bases align to TRBD1. The specimen was CD4+ or CD8+ T cells sorted from blood, collected in a trial of the OX40 agonist ivuxolimab. The TCR sequence derives from an adult with an advanced solid tumor such as melanoma, head and neck, liver or kidney cancer. This CDR3 reads CACAAGTASGNTIYF. CDR3 DNA: TGTGCCTGCGCTGCCGGGACAGCCTCTGGAAACACCATATATTTT.